This T cell receptor (beta chain) was found in a study of T cells in Graves' hyperthyroidism and ophthalmopathy. Amplification yielded TCR beta CDR3 regions, with RNA transcripts as the source. First-round RT-PCR of the TCR CDR3 relied on the HTBI primer set. TCRdb passed the multiplex PCR reads through MiXCR, listing each CDR3 protein once. The table includes approximately 620,000 distinct CDR3 sequences, roughly 15% detected once. Findings and limits, study-wide: A 13 V-J model separated ophthalmopathy from stable hyperthyroidism.

V was trimmed by 6 bases and J by 0 bases, leaving 15 bases between them. This CDR3 spans 16 amino acids. Germline assignment: CDR1 SGHVS and CDR2 FQNEAQ. This clonotype was observed a few times. No antigen is known for it. Sequencing input: blood. This TCR was recovered from a woman aged 40 to 50 with Graves' ophthalmopathy. The chain combines TRBV7-8 with TRBJ2-4; D is possibly TRBD2 (6 bases). CDR3 sequence reads: CASSTRRDLAKNIQYF. The DNA for the CDR3 is TGTGCCAGCAGTACTAGGAGGGACTTAGCCAAAAACATTCAGTACTTC.